This TCR beta chain was captured in a study of blood T cells in healthy people across ages. CDR3 length equals 14 residues. Germline V gives CDR1 SGDLS, CDR2 YYNGEE. PCR was performed a second time for about 6 to 12 cycles using a sample-barcoded 5' primer and a J-beta primer mix. In TCRdb, the 5' RACE reads were re-called with MiXCR into one record per CDR3 protein. The data contain 600,000 to 800,000 distinct CDR3 sequences, about 50% of them seen just once; the ten biggest clones take up approximately 13%. To note about this clonotype: This may stem from a read error, because a much larger clone lies one nucleotide away.

The genes are TRBV9 and TRBJ2-3; D is possibly TRBD2 (6 bases). This TCR derives from a woman older than 75 in good health. The sequencing input was blood. The CDR3 here is CASNVEDGRDTQYF. In nucleotides, the CDR3 is TGTGCCAGCAACGTAGAAGATGGGAGGGATACGCAGTATTTT.